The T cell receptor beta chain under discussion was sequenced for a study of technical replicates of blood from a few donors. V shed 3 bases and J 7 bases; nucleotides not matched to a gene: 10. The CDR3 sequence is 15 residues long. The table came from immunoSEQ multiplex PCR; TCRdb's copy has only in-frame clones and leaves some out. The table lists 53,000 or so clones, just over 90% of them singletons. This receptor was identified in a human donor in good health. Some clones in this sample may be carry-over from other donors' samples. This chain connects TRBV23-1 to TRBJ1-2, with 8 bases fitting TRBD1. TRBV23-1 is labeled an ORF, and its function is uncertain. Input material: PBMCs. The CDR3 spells CASSQDRDPLRGYTF. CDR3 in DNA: TGCGCCAGCAGTCAGGACAGGGACCCTCTTCGTGGCTACACCTTC.